The entry below gives a single T cell receptor (beta chain) sequence along with its context. Per the original data handling: Reference gene primer amplification in the assay estimated nucleated cell counts. The method was immunoSEQ multiplex PCR; TCRdb's version includes in-frame clones alone and lacks a portion of them. That table is the source of V, J and clone size, and D and trimming were worked out from the DNA. The sample shows nearly 300,000 clones, nearly 90% of them seen only once. The CDR3 contains 16 residues. Looked up from germline, CDR1 is SGHVS and CDR2 is FQNEAQ. With 5 bases clipped from V and 4 bases from J, the junction kept 8 bases outside the gene matches. Cohorts were determined from participant-reported clinical history. Participants in the exposed group had met a COVID-19 case in the 2 weeks before joining the study. These data originate in a study of blood T cell repertoires in COVID-19. Study as a whole: In each case, the material was cDNA or gDNA derived from T cells, B-cell-depleted T cells, or PBMCs.

V and J are TRBV7-8 and TRBJ1-3; 10 positions agree with TRBD1. The material sequenced was PBMCs or T cells enriched from blood (not recorded which). The clonotype originates from a woman aged 45 to 65 who had been exposed to COVID-19. The CDR3 DNA sequence: TGTGCCAGCAGCCTTGCCGGGACAGGGGTAGGAAACACCATATATTTT. It specifies CASSLAGTGVGNTIYF.